The 19 T cell receptor beta chains given below trace back to one sample, sequenced in a study of cytomegalovirus exposure and HLA in healthy donors (dated by TCRdb to 2015 to 2018). The method was the immunoSEQ multiplex PCR assay. For the multiplex PCR, a mixture combining 60 forward primers for TCR Vbeta segments and 13 reverse primers for TCR Jbeta segments was used. TCRdb provides this immuneACCESS table in a form limited to in-frame rearrangements. Some clones are lacking; in checked studies, under half of them reflect an unresolved V gene, and why the rest are absent is not known. The sample's table lists a count of about 34,000 clones. Under 2% of the sample is held by the ten biggest clonotypes. Source material: PBMCs. The origin of the receptors is a woman in her thirties or forties in good health and CMV-seropositive.

The chain is built from TRBV28 and TRBJ1-3; D possibly corresponds to TRBD1 (6 bases). In germline, CDR1 is MDHEN, CDR2 SYDVKM. The CDR3 contains 16 residues. V was shortened by 5 bases and J by 2 bases, with 16 bases between the two germline ends. The CDR3 protein is CASSEPGRGTGNTIYF. The CDR3 nucleotides are TGTGCCAGCAGTGAACCTGGCAGGGGAACTGGAAACACCATATATTTT.

The CDR3 coding sequence is TGTGCCAGCAGTTTACAGGGGGCCATGCAGCCCCAGCATTTT. This sequence encodes CASSLQGAMQPQHF. J is TRBJ1-5 and V is TRBV6-1; 9 nucleotides agree with TRBD1. Looked up from germline, CDR1 is MNHNS and CDR2 is SASEGT. The CDR3 runs 14 residues. J lost 7 bases, V lost 5 bases, and 6 bases had no gene match.

The chain links TRBV7-9 to TRBJ2-7; 7 bases map to TRBD2. The J segment lost 0 bases and the V segment lost 5 bases, leaving 13 bases of the junction unmatched. The CDR3 loop spans 17 amino acids. The germline V gene encodes CDR1 SEHNR and CDR2 FQNEAQ (reference sequence). The CDR3 DNA reads TGTGCCAGCAGCCCCGACCGGGGCGGGGGACCCTCCTACGAGCAGTACTTC. Translated: CASSPDRGGGPSYEQYF.

The chain recombines TRBV7-3 with TRBJ1-1; D gene uncertain. V lost 4 bases and J lost 1, with 7 bases in between. The CDR3 has 13 residues. CDR1 is SGHTA and CDR2 is FQGTGA in the germline V gene. The CDR3 region is CASSSEPNTEAFF. The CDR3 region has the DNA TGTGCCAGCAGCTCAGAACCGAACACTGAAGCTTTCTTT.

Here the CDR3 DNA reads TGTGCCAGCAGCACTTTCCCGAATCAGCCCCAGCATTTT. Amino acids: CASSTFPNQPQHF. The gene calls are TRBV4-2 and TRBJ1-5; D is unresolved. Per germline, CDR1 LGHNA and CDR2 YNFKEQ. CDR3 length equals 13 residues. With 5 bases removed from V and 4 bases from J, the gap between germline ends came to 9 bases.

The rearrangement joins TRBV4-1 to TRBJ2-5; the match to TRBD2 covers 10 bases. J lost 4 bases, V lost 4 bases, and 6 bases had no gene match. The CDR3 runs 15 residues. Germline V gene lookup returns CDR1 MGHRA and CDR2 YSYEKL. CDR3 loop: CASSLTSGEGETQYF. The DNA of the CDR3 is TGCGCCAGCAGCCTTACTAGCGGGGAAGGAGAGACCCAGTACTTC.

V is TRBV5-5 and J is TRBJ1-2, with 9 bases lining up with TRBD1. The CDR3 spans 14 residues. Germline assignment: CDR1 SGHKS and CDR2 YYEKEE (reference sequence). After removal of 4 bases from V and 8 bases from J, the junction contained 9 bases not matched to a gene. CDR3 loop: CASSLQQGARGYTF. The CDR3 DNA follows: TGTGCCAGCAGCCTACAACAGGGGGCCCGCGGCTACACCTTC.

The chain couples TRBV30 to TRBJ1-2; 7 positions agree with TRBD1. After removal of 5 bases from V and 4 bases from J, the junction contained 7 bases not matched to a gene. Germline-derived CDR1 and CDR2 are GTSNPN and SVGIG (reference sequence). The CDR3 runs 13 residues. For the CDR3, the DNA is TGTGCCTGGCTTACAGGGGCTGGCTATGGCTACACCTTC. Residues: CAWLTGAGYGYTF.

The chain is built from TRBV6-5 and TRBJ1-1, with D possibly TRBD1 on 6 matching bases. The CDR3 runs to 16 residues. Germline V gene lookup returns CDR1 MNHEY and CDR2 SVGAGI. V was trimmed by 2 bases and J by 4 bases, leaving 17 bases between them. Here the CDR3 reads CASSYRLGAGVTEAFF. CDR3 DNA: TGTGCCAGCAGTTACCGACTGGGGGCAGGGGTCACTGAAGCTTTCTTT.

The chain uses TRBV4-3 and TRBJ1-2; D may be TRBD1 (6 bases). Looked up from germline, CDR1 is LGHNA and CDR2 is YSLEER. V was trimmed by 0 bases and J by 4 bases, leaving 24 bases between them. This CDR3 region has 19 residues. The CDR3: CASSQDLEITGTRGYGYTF. DNA for the CDR3: TGCGCCAGCAGCCAAGATCTCGAAATCACAGGGACCCGGGGCTATGGCTACACCTTC.

The chain carries TRBV5-6 and TRBJ1-1, with TRBD1 matching 9 bases. The CDR3 consists of 17 residues. The V gene end was trimmed by 2 bases and the J gene end by 6 bases; junction bases not matched to a gene: 14. Per the germline V gene, CDR1 is SGHDT and CDR2 is YYEEEE. The CDR3 coding sequence is TGTGCCAGCAGCTTACGACAGGGGGGGCACCAATTCGCTGAAGCTTTCTTT. Protein sequence: CASSLRQGGHQFAEAFF.

The chain combines TRBV5-1 with TRBJ2-1; D may be TRBD2 (6 bases). The length of the CDR3 is 15 residues. Per the germline V gene, CDR1 is SGHRS and CDR2 is YFSETQ. V lost 6 bases, J lost 9 bases, and 22 bases lay in between. The CDR3 loop is CASNALRGYLGEQFF. CDR3 DNA: TGCGCCAGCAACGCACTGCGGGGCTACCTTGGTGAGCAGTTCTTC.

The V and J genes are TRBV6-1 and TRBJ1-5; perhaps TRBD1 as D (6 bases). The CDR3 runs 14 residues. Trimming removed 8 bases from V and 7 bases from J, with 18 bases in between. Germline values: CDR1 MNHNS, CDR2 SASEGT. This CDR3 reads CASGPDRSRQPQHF. The CDR3 DNA reads as TGTGCCAGCGGCCCAGACAGGTCCCGACAGCCCCAGCATTTT.

The chain employs TRBV15 and TRBJ2-7; D not resolved. CDR1 is LNHNV, CDR2 YYDKDF, per germline (reference sequence). This CDR3 spans 13 amino acids. The V end lost 5 bases, the J end lost 3 bases, and 11 bases lay between the germline ends. In DNA, the CDR3 is TGTGCCACCAGCGCAAAAGCCTTCTACGAGCAGTACTTC. Encoded protein: CATSAKAFYEQYF.

The chain links TRBV27 to TRBJ2-6, with a weak D call TRBD1 (6 bases). The CDR3 extends over 18 amino acids. In germline, CDR1 is MNHEY, CDR2 SMNVEV (reference sequence). V was pared by 7 bases and J by 2 bases, with 21 bases between. The CDR3, as DNA: TGTGCCAGCACCTTCTCAGGGGTCCCACTAACTGGGGCCAACGTCCTGACTTTC. It codes for CASTFSGVPLTGANVLTF.

This sequence joins TRBV2 and TRBJ2-7; 9 nucleotides align to TRBD1. The CDR3 is 14 residues long. Germline loops: CDR1 SNHLY, CDR2 FYNNEI. V lost 4 bases, J lost 4 bases, and 5 bases stayed unmatched. CDR3 in amino acids: CASSGGTGRYEQYF. The CDR3 nucleotides read TGTGCCAGCAGTGGCGGGACAGGGAGGTACGAGCAGTACTTC.

The genes are TRBV7-3 and TRBJ2-7, with 11 bases aligning to TRBD2. V lost 2 bases to trimming and J lost 2 bases; unmatched junction nucleotides: 2. The CDR3 contains 15 residues. From germline, CDR1 is SGHTA and CDR2 FQGTGA. The CDR3 loop reads CASSLLAGGTYEQYF. The CDR3 nucleotides read TGTGCCAGCAGCTTACTAGCGGGAGGAACCTACGAGCAGTACTTC.

CDR3 in DNA: TGTGCCAGCAGCCTCGACAGCTCTGGAAACACCATATATTTT. It codes for CASSLDSSGNTIYF. The genes are TRBV28 and TRBJ1-3; a weak D match, TRBD1 (5 bases). The CDR3 covers 14 residues. Germline assignment: CDR1 MDHEN and CDR2 SYDVKM. V lost 6 bases and J lost 0, with 9 bases in between.

J is TRBJ2-7 and V is TRBV30, with D tentatively TRBD2 (5 bases). CDR3 length: 15 residues. CDR1 and CDR2 from the germline V gene are GTSNPN and SVGIG (reference sequence). V was shortened by 1 base and J by 1 base, with 14 bases between the two germline ends. CDR3: CAWSARSDWSYEQYF. CDR3 bases: TGTGCCTGGAGTGCGCGTAGCGACTGGTCCTACGAGCAGTACTTC.